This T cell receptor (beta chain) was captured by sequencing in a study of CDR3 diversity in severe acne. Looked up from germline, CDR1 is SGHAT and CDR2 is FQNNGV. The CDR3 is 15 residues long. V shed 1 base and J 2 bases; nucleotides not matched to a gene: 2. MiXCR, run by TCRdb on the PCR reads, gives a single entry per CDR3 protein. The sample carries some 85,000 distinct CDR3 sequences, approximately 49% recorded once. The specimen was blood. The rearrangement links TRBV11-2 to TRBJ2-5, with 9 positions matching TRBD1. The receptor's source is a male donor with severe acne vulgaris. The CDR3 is CASSLGDRDQETQYF. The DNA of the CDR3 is TGTGCCAGCAGCTTAGGGGACAGGGATCAAGAGACCCAGTACTTC. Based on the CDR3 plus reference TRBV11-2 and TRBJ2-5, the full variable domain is EAGVAQSPRYKIIEKRQSVAFWCNPISGHATLYWYQQILGQGPKLLIQFQNNGVVDDSQLPKDRFSAERLKGVDSTLKIQPAKLEDSAVYLCASSLGDRDQETQYFGPGTRLLVL.